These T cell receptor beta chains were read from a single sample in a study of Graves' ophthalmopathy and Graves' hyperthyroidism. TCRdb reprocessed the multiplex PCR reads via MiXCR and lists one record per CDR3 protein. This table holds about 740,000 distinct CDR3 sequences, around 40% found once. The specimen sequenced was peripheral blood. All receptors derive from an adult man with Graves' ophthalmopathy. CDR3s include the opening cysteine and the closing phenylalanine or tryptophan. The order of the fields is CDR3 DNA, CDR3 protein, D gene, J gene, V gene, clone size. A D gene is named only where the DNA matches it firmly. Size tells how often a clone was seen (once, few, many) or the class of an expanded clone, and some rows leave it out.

TGTGCCAGCAGTCCAAAAACGGGACTCTTCCATGGTGCCGAGCAGTACTTC CASSPKTGLFHGAEQYF . TRBJ2-7 TRBV12-3/TRBV12-4 .
TGTGCCAGCAGTGAAGGAGAACAGGGGGTTCAAGAGACCCAGTACTTC CASSEGEQGVQETQYF TRBD1 TRBJ2-5 TRBV2 once
TGTGCCAGCAGCTTAGTTTACCGGGGTCCGAACACTGAAGCTTTCTTT CASSLVYRGPNTEAFF . TRBJ1-1 TRBV7-6 .
TGTGCCAGCAGCGGGAGGACAGTCTACGAGCAGTACTTC CASSGRTVYEQYF . TRBJ2-7 TRBV7-9 many
TGTGCCAGCAGCCAATCGGACAGGGCTTTAACTGAAGCTTTCTTT CASSQSDRALTEAFF TRBD1 TRBJ1-1 TRBV2 few
TGTGCCATCAGTGAGGGGACAGGGGGAAGGATCGATAGCAATCAGCCCCAGCATTTT CAISEGTGGRIDSNQPQHF TRBD1 TRBJ1-5 TRBV10-3 once
TGTGCCAGCAGCGTATTCGCGGGACGTATGAACACTGAAGCTTTCTTT CASSVFAGRMNTEAFF . TRBJ1-1 TRBV9 once
TGTGCCAGCATTGAGCGAGGCGGGAGGCCCCAGCATTTT CASIERGGRPQHF . TRBJ1-5 TRBV2 .
TGTGCCAACGGTCCCGGGAGATCCTACGAGCAGTACTTC CANGPGRSYEQYF . TRBJ2-7 TRBV10-3 many
TGTGCCAGCAGACCGGGACGGACGAACACCGGGGAGCTGTTTTTT CASRPGRTNTGELFF . TRBJ2-2 TRBV14 few
TGCAGTGCTATTCACAGGGGAAAGGATGGCCACACCTTC CSAIHRGKDGHTF TRBD1 TRBJ1-2 TRBV20-1 .
TGTGCCAGCAGAGTAGTGCGGGAGACCCACGAGCAGTACTTC CASRVVRETHEQYF TRBD2 TRBJ2-7 TRBV25-1 .
TGTGCCTGGAGTGTACGCCCCGGGACAGGGGTTTCACCCCTCCACTTT CAWSVRPGTGVSPLHF TRBD1 TRBJ1-6 TRBV30 .
TGCAGTGCCAGGGGAGAGGCAGGGGCTGGCGAGCAGTACTTC CSARGEAGAGEQYF . TRBJ2-7 TRBV20-1 once
TGCAGCGTTGGGGTAGGGGCTTATGGCTACACCTTC CSVGVGAYGYTF . TRBJ1-2 TRBV29-1 .
TGCAGTGGAGCGGGGGGGTACCAAGAGACCCAGTACTTC CSGAGGYQETQYF TRBD2 TRBJ2-5 TRBV29-1 many
TGTGCCACCAGTGCCGGGACAGGGGGGCAGCCCCAGCATTTT CATSAGTGGQPQHF TRBD1 TRBJ1-5 TRBV24-1 .
TGTGCCAGCAGTCCTGGGACCAGCGGGATTCGGGTTCGAGAGACCCAGTACTTC CASSPGTSGIRVRETQYF TRBD2 TRBJ2-5 TRBV2 .